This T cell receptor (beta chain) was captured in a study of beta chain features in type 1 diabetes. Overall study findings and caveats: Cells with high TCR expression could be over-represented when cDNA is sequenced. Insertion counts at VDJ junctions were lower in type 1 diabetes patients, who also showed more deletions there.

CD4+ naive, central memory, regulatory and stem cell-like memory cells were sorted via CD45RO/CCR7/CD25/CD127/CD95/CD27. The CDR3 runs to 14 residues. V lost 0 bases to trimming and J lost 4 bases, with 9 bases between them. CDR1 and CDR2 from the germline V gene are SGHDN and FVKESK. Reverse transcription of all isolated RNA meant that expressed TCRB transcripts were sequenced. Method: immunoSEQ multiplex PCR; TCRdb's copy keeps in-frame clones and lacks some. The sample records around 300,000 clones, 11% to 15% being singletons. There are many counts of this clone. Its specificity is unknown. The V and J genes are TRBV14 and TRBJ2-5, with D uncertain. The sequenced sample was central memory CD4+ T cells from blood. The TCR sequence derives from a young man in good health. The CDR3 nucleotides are TGTGCCAGCAGCCAAGATGTGGGTCGAGAGACCCAGTACTTC. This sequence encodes CASSQDVGRETQYF.